Below are 19 T cell receptor beta chains sequenced from a single sample in a study of T cell changes during pregnancy in multiple sclerosis. The method was immunoSEQ multiplex PCR; TCRdb's version includes in-frame clones alone and lacks a portion of them. Here the sample spans tens of thousands of clones, approximately 93% being singletons. Sequences were derived from CD8+ T cells from peripheral blood mononuclear cells, sampled in the third trimester of pregnancy. Receptors were obtained from a female donor with multiple sclerosis, enrolled in a pregnancy study.

The chain combines TRBV2 with TRBJ1-4, with 7 bases identical to TRBD1. The junction had 3 bases not matched to a gene; V was cut back by 6 bases and J by 2 bases. The germline V gene has CDR1 SNHLY and CDR2 FYNNEI. This CDR3 has 14 amino acids. CDR3 amino acids: CASRLTGTNEKLFF. DNA for the CDR3: TGTGCCAGCAGATTGACAGGGACTAATGAAAAACTGTTTTTT.

The chain couples TRBV2 to TRBJ1-2, with TRBD1 as a possible D gene (6 bases). V was pared by 0 bases and J by 4 bases, with 15 bases between. CDR1 and CDR2 from the germline V gene are SNHLY and FYNNEI. CDR3 length equals 16 residues. The CDR3 loop reads CASSEAGQGYVYGYTF. CDR3 coding DNA: TGTGCCAGCAGTGAAGCAGGGCAGGGGTACGTCTATGGCTACACCTTC.

In its sample, this clone was seen once. The chain is built from TRBV9 and TRBJ2-7, with unresolved D. Trimming cost V 3 bases and J 3 bases, with 13 bases left between them. The CDR3 runs 14 residues. Per the germline V gene, CDR1 is SGDLS and CDR2 is YYNGEE. The CDR3 protein is CASSGRSGDYEQYF. CDR3 sequence (DNA): TGTGCCAGCAGCGGAAGGTCAGGCGACTACGAGCAGTACTTC.

The V and J genes are TRBV4-1 and TRBJ2-2; 11 bases are a match to TRBD1. The CDR3 spans 19 residues. CDR1 is MGHRA, CDR2 YSYEKL, per germline. The J segment lost 4 bases and the V segment lost 6 bases, leaving 16 bases of the junction unmatched. The CDR3 bases are TGCGCCAGCAGTGGGACAGCGGAGGACAGGGGGCTGGGCACCGGGGAGCTGTTTTTT. Translation: CASSGTAEDRGLGTGELFF.

The chain employs TRBV6-5 and TRBJ2-1; 8 bases map to TRBD2. J gave up 8 bases and V 2 bases, and 8 bases lay outside the gene matches. This CDR3 is 15 amino acids long. Per the germline V gene, CDR1 is MNHEY and CDR2 is SVGAGI. The CDR3 loop is CASSYKREGLDEQFF. CDR3 DNA: TGTGCCAGCAGTTACAAACGGGAGGGCCTCGATGAGCAGTTCTTC.

The chain combines TRBV7-2 with TRBJ2-1; TRBD2 matches 13 bases. The CDR3 totals 15 residues. The ends lost 5 bases at V and 7 bases at J; junction bases unmatched: 5. Germline lookup yields CDR1 SGHTA and CDR2 FQGNSA. CDR3 coding DNA: TGTGCCAGCAGCCTACTAGCGGGAGGGCCAAATGAGCAGTTCTTC. Protein: CASSLLAGGPNEQFF.

V and J are TRBV7-2 and TRBJ1-1, with 11 bases matching TRBD1. CDR3 length: 16 amino acids. V dropped 6 bases and J dropped 1; count of bases not matched to a gene: 7. CDR1 and CDR2 from the germline V gene are SGHTA and FQGNSA. DNA for the CDR3: TGTGCCAGCAGTACTGGACAGGGGGCTTGGAACACTGAAGCTTTCTTT. It encodes CASSTGQGAWNTEAFF.

V and J are TRBV6-4 and TRBJ2-7; D might be TRBD1 (5 bases). Germline-derived CDR1 and CDR2 are MRHNA and SNTAGT. This CDR3 region has 15 residues. V lost 0 bases and J 0 bases, leaving 9 bases between the germline ends. CDR3 nucleotide sequence: TGTGCCAGCAGTGACTCGGACACGGGCTCCTACGAGCAGTACTTC. Translated, it gives CASSDSDTGSYEQYF.

The chain couples TRBV5-6 to TRBJ2-1; no definite D call. Trimming removed 0 bases at V and 9 bases at J, with 7 bases between. This CDR3 region has 12 residues. CDR1 and CDR2 from the germline V gene are SGHDT and YYEEEE. The CDR3 nucleotides read TGTGCCAGCAGCTTGGCACAATCTGAGCAGTTCTTC. Protein sequence: CASSLAQSEQFF. The full variable domain, in which reference TRBV5-6 and TRBJ2-1 provide the parts outside the CDR3, is DAGVTQSPTHLIKTRGQQVTLRCSPKSGHDTVSWYQQALGQGPQFIFQYYEEEERQRGNFPDRFSGHQFPNYSSELNVNALLLGDSALYLCASSLAQSEQFFGPGTRLTVL.

The rearrangement joins TRBV19 to TRBJ1-4, with 10 nucleotides matching TRBD1. Germline V lookup: CDR1 LNHDA, CDR2 SQIVND (reference sequence). The CDR3 has 14 amino acids. The J segment lost 5 bases and the V segment lost 8 bases, leaving 5 bases of the junction unmatched. CDR3 in amino acids: CASSRTGGNEKLFF. CDR3 in DNA: TGTGCCAGTTCAAGGACAGGGGGGAATGAAAAACTGTTTTTT.

This chain connects TRBV7-2 to TRBJ2-4, with D perhaps matching TRBD2 (5 bases). This CDR3 has 14 amino acids. The V gene lost 6 bases and the J gene lost 0 bases, with 9 bases spanning the gap. The germline V gene has CDR1 SGHTA and CDR2 FQGNSA. The chain's CDR3 is CASREVVAKNIQYF. CDR3 sequence (DNA): TGTGCCAGCAGGGAGGTGGTAGCCAAAAACATTCAGTACTTC.

The chain employs TRBV19 and TRBJ2-7; TRBD2 might be the D (6 bases). Trimming removed 6 bases at V and 3 bases at J, with 18 bases between. The CDR3 consists of 15 residues. Germline V lookup: CDR1 LNHDA, CDR2 SQIVND (reference sequence). CDR3: CASSPGGTNRYEQYF. CDR3 coding DNA: TGTGCCAGTAGCCCAGGAGGGACCAACCGCTACGAGCAGTACTTC.

The gene calls are TRBV10-2 and TRBJ1-1; D ambiguous. The CDR3 extends over 12 amino acids. Trimming removed 6 bases at V and 1 base at J, with 6 bases between. The germline CDR1 and CDR2 sequences are WSHSY and SAAADI. The CDR3 sequence: CASSHRNTEAFF. CDR3 DNA sequence: TGCGCCAGCAGCCACAGGAACACTGAAGCTTTCTTT.

This chain joins TRBV6-5 and TRBJ2-2; 8 bases line up with TRBD1. The CDR3 is 15 amino acids. Looked up from germline, CDR1 is MNHEY and CDR2 is SVGAGI. V shed 5 bases and J 5 bases; nucleotides not matched to a gene: 7. CDR3 DNA sequence: TGTGCCAGCAGTACTTTGGGACAGGAGACCGGGGAGCTGTTTTTT. This translates into CASSTLGQETGELFF.

The J gene is TRBJ1-2, the V gene TRBV11-2; D is possibly TRBD1 (6 bases). V dropped 8 bases and J dropped 3 bases, with 31 bases sitting between them. Per germline, CDR1 SGHAT and CDR2 FQNNGV. The CDR3 extends over 19 amino acids. Written as DNA, the CDR3 is TGTGCCAGCCGATTCCCAACAGGGAATCGGAACCATGTGGACTATGGCTACACCTTC. Protein: CASRFPTGNRNHVDYGYTF.

The CDR3 nucleotides are TGCAGTGCCGACAGGGGGGAAGGCTACACCTTC. Residues: CSADRGEGYTF. This rearrangement joins TRBV20-1 to TRBJ1-2, with 9 bases lining up with TRBD1. This CDR3 comprises 11 residues. V was clipped by 6 bases and J by 8 bases; unmatched bases: 4. In germline, CDR1 is DFQATT, CDR2 SNEGSKA (reference sequence).

The CDR3 here is CASSAETGGDTEAFF. The CDR3 nucleotides are TGTGCCAGCAGTGCAGAGACAGGGGGGGACACTGAAGCTTTCTTT. The chain recombines TRBV6-4 with TRBJ1-1; TRBD1 matches 9 bases. V lost 4 bases to trimming and J lost 3 bases; unmatched junction nucleotides: 6. Germline lookup yields CDR1 MRHNA and CDR2 SNTAGT. The CDR3 extends over 15 amino acids.

The genes are TRBV25-1 and TRBJ2-7; D is perhaps TRBD1 (7 bases). Deletions cut 8 bases from V and 1 base from J, with 24 bases between. Germline CDR1 reads MGHDK; CDR2 reads SYGVNS. The CDR3 is made up of 17 amino acids. The CDR3 loop is CASSPTRTGALSYEQYF. CDR3 nucleotides: TGTGCCAGCTCTCCGACTAGAACAGGGGCCTTATCCTACGAGCAGTACTTC.

This chain joins TRBV2 and TRBJ1-2; weak D call: TRBD1 (5 bases). Between the trimmed V and J ends, which lost 10 bases and 2 bases, there was a span of 14 bases. The CDR3 covers 13 residues. Germline V gene sequence: CDR1 SNHLY, CDR2 FYNNEI. CDR3 protein: CAKRGGANYGYTF. The CDR3 DNA sequence: TGTGCCAAACGAGGAGGGGCGAACTATGGCTACACCTTC.